The source of this TCR beta chain is a study of graft-versus-host responses after intestinal transplantation. TCRdb's copy holds only in-frame clones and misses some; the assay was immunoSEQ multiplex PCR. Here the sample spans 75,000 to 95,000 clones, about 92% being singletons. This CDR3 is built from 15 residues. The germline gives CDR1 SGHDT, CDR2 YYEEEE. The ends lost 3 bases at V and 3 bases at J; junction bases unmatched: 6. With regard to this clone: Its specificity is not known.

J is TRBJ2-7 and V is TRBV5-6; 10 bases map to TRBD1. The clonotype was recovered from a human donor who received an intestinal transplant. This sample comprised unstimulated CD8+ T cells sorted from spleen or lymph node cells, obtained before intestinal transplant. CDR3 protein: CASSSRDRGLYEQYF. In nucleotides, the CDR3 is TGTGCCAGCAGCTCCCGGGACAGGGGCCTCTACGAGCAGTACTTC.